This T cell receptor (beta chain) emerged from a study of CD4 T cells in relation to SARS-CoV-2 and coronaviruses. Study in general: The HLA restriction of the shared crossreactive spike epitopes was mapped.

Before the COVID-19 pandemic, during about 2011-2019, CD4+ T cells were taken from unexposed donors. The cells were cultured for under 13 days before CD4+ T cells were isolated. Sequencing used immunoSEQ multiplex PCR; TCRdb keeps in-frame clones, though not all of them. In the table there are about 25,000 clones, over 65% of which are singletons. To note about this clone: The antigen is not known.

Germline V gives CDR1 MRHNA, CDR2 SNTAGT. Trimming pared 2 bases from V and 4 bases from J, leaving 11 bases between. This CDR3 region has 14 residues. The chain couples TRBV6-4 to TRBJ2-5; D uncertain. The source of this sequence is a human donor in good health. The sequencing sample was made of CD4+ T cells from PBMCs, cultured in vitro. CDR3 sequence (DNA): TGTGCCAGCAGTGACGTAGGCTGTAGAGAGACCCAGTACTTC. Translated: CASSDVGCRETQYF.